This entry concerns a single T cell receptor beta chain. No antigen is known for it. This entry comes from a study of T cell repertoires in aging, cancer and after chemotherapy. Across the study: The whole study produced a dataset of around 8.4 million TCR reads. Study results and caveats: Compared with age-matched healthy donors, untreated hematological or solid cancer patients showed higher blood TCR clonality. The repertoire data cannot show anything about immunological memory following chemotherapy.

TCR beta rearrangements were amplified from peripheral blood genomic DNA. A mixed TRB-A/B primer pool amplified rearranged TRB by multiplex touch-down PCR. MiXCR was run by TCRdb on the multiplex PCR reads, yielding one entry per CDR3 protein. This table holds some 10,000 distinct CDR3 sequences, around 42% found once. V lost 3 bases, J lost 4 bases, and 8 bases stayed unmatched. There are 15 residues in the CDR3. Germline lookup yields CDR1 MDHEN and CDR2 SYDVKM. The V and J genes are TRBV28 and TRBJ2-7; 8 bases line up with TRBD1. Input material: blood. The clonotype was recovered from a human donor in good health. In DNA, the CDR3 is TGTGCCAGCAGTTTCGGAGACAGGGGCCAATACGAGCAGTACTTC. It specifies CASSFGDRGQYEQYF.